This T cell receptor (beta chain) is from a study of regulatory T cells in long-lasting Graves disease. This CDR3 has 14 residues. V was clipped by 3 bases and J by 4 bases; unmatched bases: 2. Per the germline V gene, CDR1 is KGHDR and CDR2 is SFDVKD. The time point denotes: newly diagnosed GD, antithyroid drugs for less than 3 months. Researchers made the TCR library from RNA that was extracted from PBMCs. Arm-PCR of CDR3 regions and iRepertoire HTBI primers were the basis on which TCR beta libraries were built. MiXCR, run by TCRdb on the multiplex PCR reads, gives a single entry per CDR3 protein. This table holds about 620,000 distinct CDR3 sequences, around 17% found once. The sample holds a few counts of this clonotype. These data are also associated with another study on T cells in Graves' hyperthyroidism and ophthalmopathy. From that second work: Uncontrolled infections, other autoimmune diseases, pregnancy or lactation led to exclusion of patients. The diagnostic basis comprised clinical symptoms, serum thyroxine and TRAb, thyroid ultrasound and orbital computed tomography. HTBI primers were employed in a first-round RT-PCR of the TCR CDR3.

This receptor was taken from a woman in her twenties or thirties with Graves disease. The chain has TRBV24-1 and TRBJ1-3; TRBD1 matches at 7 bases. The material was peripheral blood mononuclear cells (PBMCs), obtained at new diagnosis, from a patient treated with antithyroid drugs. The CDR3 coding sequence is TGTGCCACCAGTGATCCGGGACAGGGAAACACCATATATTTT. Amino acid sequence: CATSDPGQGNTIYF.